Detailed here is one T cell receptor beta chain. Profiled with immunoSEQ multiplex PCR; TCRdb holds only in-frame clones, not every one. The sample includes 3,500 to 5,000 clones, almost 80% of them seen just once. This sample was taken from a study of blood T cell repertoires in COVID-19. Whole-study context: From the United States, Italy and Spain came samples of acute and convalescent COVID-19.

The germline V gene has CDR1 KGHSH and CDR2 LQKENI. V lost 3 bases to trimming and J lost 4 bases; unmatched junction nucleotides: 4. CDR3 length: 14 amino acids. The chain recombines TRBV18 with TRBJ2-7; TRBD2 agrees at 9 bases. This TCR derives from a human donor with active or convalescent COVID-19. The donor label of this sample is uncertain. The sequencing input was peripheral blood. The CDR3 DNA is TGTGCCAGCTCACCCGGGACTAGCATGTACGAGCAGTACTTC. It encodes CASSPGTSMYEQYF.